This TCR beta chain derives from a study of response to subunit inactivated influenza vaccine. In this sample, this clonotype turned up a few times. The V and J ends lost 3 bases and 2 bases respectively, with 11 bases between them. The CDR3 sequence is 14 residues long. Germline CDR1 SNHLY, CDR2 FYNNEI. TCRdb called the RT-PCR reads again in MiXCR, with one record for every CDR3 protein. The sample has a few hundred thousand distinct CDR3 sequences; about 15% are singletons. This material consisted of PBMCs from blood, taken roughly 12 days after vaccination. The sequence was collected from a man over 45 who received an inactivated influenza vaccine. The chain uses TRBV2 and TRBJ2-7; D unclear. As DNA, the CDR3 is TGTGCCAGCAGTGACGGATTGCCTCCCTACGAGCAGTACTTC. The encoded protein is CASSDGLPPYEQYF.